This T cell receptor (beta chain) was captured in a study of cytomegalovirus exposure and HLA in healthy donors. Study-level background: The 550 to 700 first-cohort repertoires and the 95 to 150 validation repertoires shared the same platform, a later analysis reported.

With 5 bases removed from V and 0 bases from J, the gap between germline ends came to 11 bases. Germline CDR1 SEHNR, CDR2 FQNEAQ (reference sequence). The CDR3 loop spans 14 amino acids. The repertoire was sequenced with immunoSEQ multiplex PCR; TCRdb's copy has only in-frame clones and lacks some. The data contain 150,000 to 180,000 clones, just over 85% of them singletons. Study-wide findings and caveats: It was reportedly the case that the classifier diagnosed cytomegalovirus status with high specificity and sensitivity.

Separation from the roughly 600-subject first cohort characterized the roughly 110-subject validation cohort, to which the donors belonged. Turning to this clone: Antigen unknown.

This chain connects TRBV7-9 to TRBJ2-7, with D possibly TRBD1 on 6 matching bases. The source is a human donor in good health. Sample: PBMCs. The CDR3 nucleotides are TGTGCCAGCAGCCCACAAGGGGGCTCCTACGAGCAGTACTTC. Translation gives CASSPQGGSYEQYF.